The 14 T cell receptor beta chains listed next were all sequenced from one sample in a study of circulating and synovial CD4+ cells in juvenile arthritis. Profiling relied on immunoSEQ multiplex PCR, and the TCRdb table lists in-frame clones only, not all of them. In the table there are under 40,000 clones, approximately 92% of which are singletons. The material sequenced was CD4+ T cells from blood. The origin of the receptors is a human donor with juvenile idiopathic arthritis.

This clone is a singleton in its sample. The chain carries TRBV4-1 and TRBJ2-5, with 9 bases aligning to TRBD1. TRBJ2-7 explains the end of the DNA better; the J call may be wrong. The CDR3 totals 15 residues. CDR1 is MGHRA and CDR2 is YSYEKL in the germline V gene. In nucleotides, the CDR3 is TGCGCCAGCAGCCCCGGGGACAGGGCTTCCTACGAGCAGTACTTC. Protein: CASSPGDRASYEQYF.

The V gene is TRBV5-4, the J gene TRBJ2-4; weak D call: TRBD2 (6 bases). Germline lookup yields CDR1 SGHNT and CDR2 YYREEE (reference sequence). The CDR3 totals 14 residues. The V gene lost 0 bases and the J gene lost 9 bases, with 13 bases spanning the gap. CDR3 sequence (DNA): TGTGCCAGCAGCTTGGGTTGGGAGGAGAGCATTCAGTACTTC. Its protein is CASSLGWEESIQYF.

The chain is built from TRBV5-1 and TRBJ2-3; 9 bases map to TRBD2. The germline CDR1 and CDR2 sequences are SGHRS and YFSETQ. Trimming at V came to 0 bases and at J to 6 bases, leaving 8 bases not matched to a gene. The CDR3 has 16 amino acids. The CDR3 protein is CASSLDLPSGTDTQYF. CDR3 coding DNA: TGCGCCAGCAGCTTGGATCTTCCTAGCGGGACGGATACGCAGTATTTT.

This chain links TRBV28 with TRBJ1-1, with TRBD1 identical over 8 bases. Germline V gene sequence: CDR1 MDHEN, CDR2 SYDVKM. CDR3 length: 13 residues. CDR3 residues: CANRQGMNTEAFF. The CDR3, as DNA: TGTGCAAATCGACAGGGGATGAACACTGAAGCTTTCTTT.

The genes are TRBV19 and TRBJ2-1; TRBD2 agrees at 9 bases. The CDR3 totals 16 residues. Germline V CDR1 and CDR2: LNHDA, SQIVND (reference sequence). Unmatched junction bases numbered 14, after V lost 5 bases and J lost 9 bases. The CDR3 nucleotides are TGTGCCAGTAGTTCTTTTTGGCTAGCGGGAAAGGCTGAGCAGTTCTTC. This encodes CASSSFWLAGKAEQFF.

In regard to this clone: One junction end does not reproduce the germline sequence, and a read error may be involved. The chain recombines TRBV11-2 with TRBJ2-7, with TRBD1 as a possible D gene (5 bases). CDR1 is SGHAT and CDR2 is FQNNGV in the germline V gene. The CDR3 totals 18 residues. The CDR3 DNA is TGTGCCAGCAGTTATACTACGTGGGTTGCGCAGGGCTCCCACGAGCAGTACTTC. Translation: CASSYTTWVAQGSHEQYF.

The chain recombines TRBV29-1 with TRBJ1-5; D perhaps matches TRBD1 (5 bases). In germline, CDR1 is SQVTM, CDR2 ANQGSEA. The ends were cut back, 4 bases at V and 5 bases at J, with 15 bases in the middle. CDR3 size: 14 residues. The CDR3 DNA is TGCAGCGTTGCCACAGGAAGTTTCGATCAGCCCCAGCATTTT. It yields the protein CSVATGSFDQPQHF.

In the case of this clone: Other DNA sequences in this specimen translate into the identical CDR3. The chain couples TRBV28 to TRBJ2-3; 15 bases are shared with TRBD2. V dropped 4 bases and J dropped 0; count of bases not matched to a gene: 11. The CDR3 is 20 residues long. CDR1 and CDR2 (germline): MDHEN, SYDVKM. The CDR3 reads CASSSPWGLAGGSSTDTQYF. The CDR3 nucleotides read TGTGCCAGCAGTTCCCCCTGGGGACTAGCGGGAGGCTCTAGCACAGATACGCAGTATTTT.

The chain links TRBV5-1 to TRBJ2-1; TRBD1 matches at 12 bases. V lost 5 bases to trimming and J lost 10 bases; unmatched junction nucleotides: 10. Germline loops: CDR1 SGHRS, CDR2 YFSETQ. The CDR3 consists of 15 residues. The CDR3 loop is CASRGTGTGGLEQFF. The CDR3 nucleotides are TGCGCCAGCAGAGGTACCGGGACAGGGGGCTTAGAGCAGTTCTTC.

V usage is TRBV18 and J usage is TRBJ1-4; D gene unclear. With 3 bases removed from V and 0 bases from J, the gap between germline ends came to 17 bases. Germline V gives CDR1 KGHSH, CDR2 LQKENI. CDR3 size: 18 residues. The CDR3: CASSPLDWGSPTNEKLFF. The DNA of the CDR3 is TGTGCCAGCTCACCCCTGGACTGGGGATCCCCAACTAATGAAAAACTGTTTTTT.

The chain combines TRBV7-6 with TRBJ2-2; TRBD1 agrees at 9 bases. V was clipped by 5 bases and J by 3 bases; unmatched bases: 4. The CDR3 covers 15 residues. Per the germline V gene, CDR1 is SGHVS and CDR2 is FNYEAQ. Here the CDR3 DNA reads TGTGCCAGCAGCGCGGGACAGGGCTACACCGGGGAGCTGTTTTTT. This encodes CASSAGQGYTGELFF.

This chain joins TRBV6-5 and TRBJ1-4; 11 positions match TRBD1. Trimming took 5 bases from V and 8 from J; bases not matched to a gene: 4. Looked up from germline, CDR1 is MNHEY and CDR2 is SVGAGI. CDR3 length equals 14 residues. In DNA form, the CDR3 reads TGTGCCAGCAGTCGGGGACAGGGGGGCGAAAAACTGTTTTTT. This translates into CASSRGQGGEKLFF.

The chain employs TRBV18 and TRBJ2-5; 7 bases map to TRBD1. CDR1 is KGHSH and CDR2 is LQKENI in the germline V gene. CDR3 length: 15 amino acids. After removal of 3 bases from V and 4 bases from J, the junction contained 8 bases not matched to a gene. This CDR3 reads CASSPTGVGGETQYF. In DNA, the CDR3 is TGTGCCAGCTCACCCACAGGGGTTGGTGGAGAGACCCAGTACTTC.

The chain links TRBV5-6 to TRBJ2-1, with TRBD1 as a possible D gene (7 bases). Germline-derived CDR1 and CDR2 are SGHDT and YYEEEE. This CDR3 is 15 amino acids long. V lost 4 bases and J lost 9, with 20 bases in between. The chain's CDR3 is CASSPGGGVRREQFF. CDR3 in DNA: TGTGCCAGCAGCCCAGGAGGGGGCGTTCGCCGTGAGCAGTTCTTC.